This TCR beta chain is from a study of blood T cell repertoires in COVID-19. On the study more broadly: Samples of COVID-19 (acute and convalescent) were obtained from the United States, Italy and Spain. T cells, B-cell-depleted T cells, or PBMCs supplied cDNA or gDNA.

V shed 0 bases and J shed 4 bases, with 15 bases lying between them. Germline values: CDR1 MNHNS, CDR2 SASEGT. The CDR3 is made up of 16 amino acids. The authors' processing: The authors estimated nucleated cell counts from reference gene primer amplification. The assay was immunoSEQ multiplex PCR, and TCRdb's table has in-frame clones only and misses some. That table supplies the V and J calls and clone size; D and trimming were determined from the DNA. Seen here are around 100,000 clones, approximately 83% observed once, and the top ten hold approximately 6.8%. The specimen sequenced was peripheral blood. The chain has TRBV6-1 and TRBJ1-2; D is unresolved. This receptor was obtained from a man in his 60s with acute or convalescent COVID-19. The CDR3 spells CASSEAGRTRGYGYTF. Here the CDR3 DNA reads TGTGCCAGCAGTGAAGCGGGCAGGACTCGGGGCTATGGCTACACCTTC.